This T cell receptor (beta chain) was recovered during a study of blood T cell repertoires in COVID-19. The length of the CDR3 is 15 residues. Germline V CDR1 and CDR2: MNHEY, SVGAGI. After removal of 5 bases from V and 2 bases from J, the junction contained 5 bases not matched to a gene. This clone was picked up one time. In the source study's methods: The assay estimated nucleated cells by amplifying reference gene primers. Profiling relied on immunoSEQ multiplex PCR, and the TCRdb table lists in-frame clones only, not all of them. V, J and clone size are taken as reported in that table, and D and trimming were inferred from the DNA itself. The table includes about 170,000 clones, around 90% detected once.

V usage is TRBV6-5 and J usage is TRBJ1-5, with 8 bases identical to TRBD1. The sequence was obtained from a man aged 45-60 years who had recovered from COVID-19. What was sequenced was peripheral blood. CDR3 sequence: CASSPDRGGNQPQHF. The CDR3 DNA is TGTGCCAGCAGTCCTGACAGGGGAGGCAATCAGCCCCAGCATTTT.